This T cell receptor beta chain appears in the sequencing data of a study of cytomegalovirus exposure and HLA in healthy donors. Study-wide background: Findings of an earlier analysis included some 120 million unique TCR beta sequences from 180 million or so T cells.

V was trimmed by 5 bases and J by 5 bases, leaving 18 bases between them. The CDR3 runs to 15 residues. The germline V gene encodes CDR1 MNHNY and CDR2 SVGAGI (reference sequence). With respect to this clone: Its antigen is currently unknown.

A multiplex PCR was run with 60 Vbeta primers and 13 Jbeta primers. Sequencing used immunoSEQ multiplex PCR; TCRdb keeps in-frame clones, though not all of them. The repertoire consists of approximately 150,000 clones, with 60% to 80% occurring once and the leading ten covering around 2.5%. Every donor was a healthy person donating bone marrow. Findings of the study overall: Rarity marked most TCR sequences, yet some public TCRs occurred in many donors. HLA-A and HLA-B allele assignments for most subjects were reportedly predicted accurately using TCR beta sequences.

This sequence was found in a middle-aged woman in good health and CMV-seropositive. The J gene is TRBJ2-5, the V gene TRBV6-6, with unresolved D. The sequenced material came from PBMCs. The DNA for the CDR3 is TGTGCCAGCAGTCTGGGTGGAGCACTTGATGAGACCCAGTACTTC. Translation gives CASSLGGALDETQYF.